The TCR beta chain under discussion was sequenced for a study of OX40 agonist ivuxolimab in advanced cancers. Across the study: Cohort: 80% to 90% men, mean age approximately 64, aged roughly 23 to 79.

This CDR3 has 15 amino acids. From germline, CDR1 is SEHNR and CDR2 FQNEAQ (reference sequence). Trimming took 4 bases from V and 0 from J, leaving 11 bases between them. At baseline, cycle 4 day 1, and cycle 7 day 1, blood was sampled. TCRdb keeps only in-frame clones here, not all; method: immunoSEQ multiplex PCR. The repertoire holds around 40,000 clones, with 82% as singletons. J is TRBJ2-3 and V is TRBV7-9; D is ambiguous. The source material was CD4+ or CD8+ T cells sorted from blood, sampled in a trial of the OX40 agonist ivuxolimab. The sequence was collected from an adult with an advanced solid tumor such as melanoma, head and neck, liver or kidney cancer. The CDR3 sequence: CASSSSTPSTDTQYF. CDR3 coding DNA: TGTGCCAGCAGCTCCTCGACACCTAGCACAGATACGCAGTATTTT. Full variable domain (outside the CDR3, taken from reference TRBV7-9 and TRBJ2-3): DTGVSQNPRHKITKRGQNVTFRCDPISEHNRLYWYRQTLGQGPEFLTYFQNEAQLEKSRLLSDRFSAERPKGSFSTLEIQRTEQGDSAMYLCASSSSTPSTDTQYFGPGTRLTVL.